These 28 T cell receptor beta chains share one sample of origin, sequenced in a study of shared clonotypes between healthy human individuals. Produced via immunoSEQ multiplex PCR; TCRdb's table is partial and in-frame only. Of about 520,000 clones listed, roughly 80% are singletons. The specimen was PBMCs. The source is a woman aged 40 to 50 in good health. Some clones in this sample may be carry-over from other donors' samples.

The CDR3 DNA reads TGTGCCAGCAGCCCATCGAGGAGCGGGAGTTACAATGAGCAGTTCTTC. This encodes CASSPSRSGSYNEQFF. The V and J genes are TRBV11-1 and TRBJ2-1, with TRBD2 matching 8 bases. This CDR3 comprises 16 residues. Trimming removed 5 bases from V and 4 bases from J; junction bases left unmatched: 10. CDR1 SGHAT and CDR2 FQDESV come from the germline V gene (reference sequence). The full variable domain, completed using reference TRBV11-1 and TRBJ2-1, is EAEVAQSPRYKITEKSQAVAFWCDPISGHATLYWYRQILGQGPELLVQFQDESVVDDSQLPKDRFSAERLKGVDSTLKIQPAELGDSAMYLCASSPSRSGSYNEQFFGPGTRLTVL.

The CDR3 sequence: CASSAGTNDQETQYF. CDR3 nucleotide sequence: TGTGCCAGCAGCGCGGGCACAAACGACCAAGAGACCCAGTACTTC. The chain joins TRBV7-6 to TRBJ2-5, with D perhaps matching TRBD2 (5 bases). The CDR3 consists of 15 residues. The ends were cut back, 5 bases at V and 0 bases at J, with 13 bases in the middle. Germline CDR1 and CDR2: SGHVS and FNYEAQ.

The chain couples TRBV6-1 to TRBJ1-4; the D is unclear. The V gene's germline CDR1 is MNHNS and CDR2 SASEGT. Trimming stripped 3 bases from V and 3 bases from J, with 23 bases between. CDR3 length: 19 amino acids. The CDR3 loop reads CASSDGQEGSSLANEKLFF. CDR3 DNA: TGTGCCAGCAGTGACGGGCAGGAGGGATCCTCACTTGCTAATGAAAAACTGTTTTTT.

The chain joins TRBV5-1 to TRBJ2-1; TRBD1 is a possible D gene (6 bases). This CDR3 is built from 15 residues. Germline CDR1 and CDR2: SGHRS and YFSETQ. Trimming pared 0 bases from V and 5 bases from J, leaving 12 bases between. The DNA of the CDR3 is TGCGCCAGCAGCTTGGCCCCAGGGGTACACAATGAGCAGTTCTTC. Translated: CASSLAPGVHNEQFF.

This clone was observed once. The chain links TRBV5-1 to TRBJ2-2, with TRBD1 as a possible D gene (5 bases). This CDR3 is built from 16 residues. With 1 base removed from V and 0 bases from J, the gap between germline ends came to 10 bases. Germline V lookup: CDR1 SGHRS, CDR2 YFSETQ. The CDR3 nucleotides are TGCGCCAGCAGCTTGAACAGGAACCCGAACACCGGGGAGCTGTTTTTT. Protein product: CASSLNRNPNTGELFF.

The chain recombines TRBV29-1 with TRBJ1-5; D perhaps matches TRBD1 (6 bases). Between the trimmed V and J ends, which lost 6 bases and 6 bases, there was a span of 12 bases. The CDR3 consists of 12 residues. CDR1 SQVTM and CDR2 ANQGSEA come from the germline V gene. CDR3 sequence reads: CSVTTGGQPQHF. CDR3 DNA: TGCAGCGTGACGACAGGCGGTCAGCCCCAGCATTTT.

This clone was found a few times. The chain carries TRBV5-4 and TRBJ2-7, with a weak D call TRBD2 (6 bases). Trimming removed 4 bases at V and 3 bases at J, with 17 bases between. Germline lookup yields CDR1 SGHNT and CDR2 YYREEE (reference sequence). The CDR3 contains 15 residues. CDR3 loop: CASSTGGTRIYEQYF. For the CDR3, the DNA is TGTGCCAGCAGCACCGGTGGGACTCGAATCTACGAGCAGTACTTC.

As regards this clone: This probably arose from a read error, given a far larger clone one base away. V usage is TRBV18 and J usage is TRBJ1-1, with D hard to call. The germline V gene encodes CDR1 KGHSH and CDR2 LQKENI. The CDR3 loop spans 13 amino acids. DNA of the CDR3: TGTGCCAGCTCTCAACAGCAGAACACTAAAGCTTTCTTT. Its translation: CASSQQQNTKAFF.

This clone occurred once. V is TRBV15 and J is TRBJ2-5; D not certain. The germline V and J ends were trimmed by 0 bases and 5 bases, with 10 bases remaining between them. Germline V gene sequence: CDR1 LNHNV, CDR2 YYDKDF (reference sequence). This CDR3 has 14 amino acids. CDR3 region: CATSRDKGLETQYF. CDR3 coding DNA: TGTGCCACCAGCAGAGATAAGGGTTTGGAGACCCAGTACTTC.

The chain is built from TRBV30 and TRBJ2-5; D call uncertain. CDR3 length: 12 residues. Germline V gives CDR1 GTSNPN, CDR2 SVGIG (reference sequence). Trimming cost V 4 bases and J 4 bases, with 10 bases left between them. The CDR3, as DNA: TGTGCCTGGACTCTAAAGGGAGAGACCCAGTACTTC. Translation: CAWTLKGETQYF.

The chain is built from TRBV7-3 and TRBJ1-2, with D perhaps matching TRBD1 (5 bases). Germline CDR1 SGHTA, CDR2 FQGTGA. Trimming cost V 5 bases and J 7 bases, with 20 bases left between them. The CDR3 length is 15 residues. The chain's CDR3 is CASSPQGDPGGGYTF. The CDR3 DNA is TGTGCCAGCAGCCCTCAAGGGGACCCCGGCGGTGGCTACACCTTC. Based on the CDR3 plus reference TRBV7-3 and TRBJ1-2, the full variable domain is GAGVSQTPSNKVTEKGKYVELRCDPISGHTALYWYRQSLGQGPEFLIYFQGTGAADDSGLPNDRFFAVRPEGSVSTLKIQRTERGDSAVYLCASSPQGDPGGGYTFGSGTRLTVV.

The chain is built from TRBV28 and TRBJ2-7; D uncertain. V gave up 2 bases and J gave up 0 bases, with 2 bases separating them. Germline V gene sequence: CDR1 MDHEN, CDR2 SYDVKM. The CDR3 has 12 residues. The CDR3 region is CASSLDSYEQYF. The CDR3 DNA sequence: TGTGCCAGCAGTTTAGACTCCTACGAGCAGTACTTC. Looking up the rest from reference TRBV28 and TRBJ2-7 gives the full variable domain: DVKVTQSSRYLVKRTGEKVFLECVQDMDHENMFWYRQDPGLGLRLIYFSYDVKMKEKGDIPEGYSVSREKKERFSLILESASTNQTSMYLCASSLDSYEQYFGPGTRLTVT.

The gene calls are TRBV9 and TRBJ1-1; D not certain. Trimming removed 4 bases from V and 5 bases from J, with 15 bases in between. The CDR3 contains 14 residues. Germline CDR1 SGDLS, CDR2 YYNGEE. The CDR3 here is CASSPHIVRTEAFF. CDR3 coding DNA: TGTGCCAGCAGCCCCCACATAGTACGGACTGAAGCTTTCTTT.

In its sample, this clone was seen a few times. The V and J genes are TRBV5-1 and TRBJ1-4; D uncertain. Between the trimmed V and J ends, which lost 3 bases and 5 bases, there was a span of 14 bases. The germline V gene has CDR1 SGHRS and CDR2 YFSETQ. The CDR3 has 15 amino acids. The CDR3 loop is CASSWKGGDNEKLFF. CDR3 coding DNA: TGCGCCAGCAGCTGGAAGGGAGGAGACAATGAAAAACTGTTTTTT.

The CDR3 protein is CASSLTSGVTDTQYF. For the CDR3, the DNA is TGTGCCAGCAGCTTAACTAGCGGAGTCACAGATACGCAGTATTTT. The chain has TRBV7-3 and TRBJ2-3, with D possibly being TRBD2 (6 bases). The length of the CDR3 is 15 residues. CDR1 is SGHTA and CDR2 is FQGTGA in the germline V gene. The V end lost 0 bases, the J end lost 2 bases, and 9 bases lay between the germline ends.

The CDR3 coding sequence is TGTGCCAGCAGCACCCAACCGGGACTCTACCACAATGAGCAGTTCTTC. Its protein is CASSTQPGLYHNEQFF. V gene TRBV11-2 combines with J gene TRBJ2-1; the D gene is possibly TRBD2 (6 bases). The CDR3 loop spans 16 amino acids. V lost 5 bases and J lost 5, with 19 bases in between. Per germline, CDR1 SGHAT and CDR2 FQNNGV.

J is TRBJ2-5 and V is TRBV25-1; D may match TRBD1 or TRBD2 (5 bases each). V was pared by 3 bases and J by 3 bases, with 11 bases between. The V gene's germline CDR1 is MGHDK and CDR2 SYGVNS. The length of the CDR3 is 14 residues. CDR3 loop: CASSDRGREETQYF. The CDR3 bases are TGTGCCAGCAGTGACCGGGGCAGGGAAGAGACCCAGTACTTC.

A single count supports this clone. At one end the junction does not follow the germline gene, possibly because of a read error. CDR3 coding DNA: TGTGCCAGCAGCCAAGATCTAGGGAGCGGGGCCAACGTCCTGACTTTC. Its protein product is CASSQDLGSGANVLTF. The chain uses TRBV4-1 and TRBJ2-6, with D maybe TRBD2 (5 bases). Germline V gives CDR1 MGHRA, CDR2 YSYEKL. The CDR3 length is 16 residues.

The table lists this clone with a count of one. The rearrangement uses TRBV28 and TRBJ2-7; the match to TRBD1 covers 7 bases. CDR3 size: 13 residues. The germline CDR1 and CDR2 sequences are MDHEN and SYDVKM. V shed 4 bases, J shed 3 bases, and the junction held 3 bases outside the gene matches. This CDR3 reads CASSSGQSYEQYF. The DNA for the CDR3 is TGTGCCAGCAGTTCGGGACAGAGCTACGAGCAGTACTTC.

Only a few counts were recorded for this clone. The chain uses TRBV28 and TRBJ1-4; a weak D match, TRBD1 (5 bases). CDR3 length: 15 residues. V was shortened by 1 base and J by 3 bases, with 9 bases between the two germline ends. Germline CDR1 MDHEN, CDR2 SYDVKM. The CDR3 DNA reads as TGTGCCAGCAGTTTATCAGGGCGGGCTAATGAAAAACTGTTTTTT. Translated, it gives CASSLSGRANEKLFF.

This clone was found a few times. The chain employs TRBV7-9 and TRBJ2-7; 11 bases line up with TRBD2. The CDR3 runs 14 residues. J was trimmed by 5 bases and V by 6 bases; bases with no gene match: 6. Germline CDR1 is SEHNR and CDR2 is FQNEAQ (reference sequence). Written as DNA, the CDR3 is TGTGCCAGCAGTAAGACTAGCGGGAACCACGAGCAGTACTTC. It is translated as CASSKTSGNHEQYF.

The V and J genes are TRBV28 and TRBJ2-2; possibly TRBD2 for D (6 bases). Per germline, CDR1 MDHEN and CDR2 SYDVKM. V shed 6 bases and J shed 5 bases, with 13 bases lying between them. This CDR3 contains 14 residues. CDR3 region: CASRPGVGTGELFF. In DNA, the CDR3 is TGTGCCAGCAGACCGGGAGTGGGGACCGGGGAGCTGTTTTTT.

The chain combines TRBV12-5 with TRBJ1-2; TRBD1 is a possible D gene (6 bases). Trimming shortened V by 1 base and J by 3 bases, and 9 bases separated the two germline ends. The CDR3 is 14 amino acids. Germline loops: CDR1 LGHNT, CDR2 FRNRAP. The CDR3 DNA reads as TGTGCTAGTGGTTTGGGGGGGCCCTACTATGGCTACACCTTC. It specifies CASGLGGPYYGYTF.

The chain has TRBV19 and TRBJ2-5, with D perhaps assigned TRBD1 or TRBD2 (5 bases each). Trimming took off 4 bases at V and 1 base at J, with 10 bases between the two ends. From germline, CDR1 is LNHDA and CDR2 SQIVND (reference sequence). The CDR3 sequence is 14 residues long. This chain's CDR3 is CASSSRDLQETQYF. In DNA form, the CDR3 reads TGTGCCAGTAGTAGCCGGGACCTCCAAGAGACCCAGTACTTC. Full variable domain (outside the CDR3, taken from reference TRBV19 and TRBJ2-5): DGGITQSPKYLFRKEGQNVTLSCEQNLNHDAMYWYRQDPGQGLRLIYYSQIVNDFQKGDIAEGYSVSREKKESFPLTVTSAQKNPTAFYLCASSSRDLQETQYFGPGTRLLVL.

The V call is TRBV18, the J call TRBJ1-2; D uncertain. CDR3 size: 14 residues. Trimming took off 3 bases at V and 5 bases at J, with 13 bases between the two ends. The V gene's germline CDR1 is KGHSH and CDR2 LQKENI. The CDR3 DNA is TGTGCCAGCTCACCCCCCGGGGAGTCTTATGGCTACACCTTC. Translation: CASSPPGESYGYTF.

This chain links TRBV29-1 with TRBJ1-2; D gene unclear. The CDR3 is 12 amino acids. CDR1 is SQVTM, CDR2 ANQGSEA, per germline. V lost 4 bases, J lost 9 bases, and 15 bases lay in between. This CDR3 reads CSVGAEGRSYTF. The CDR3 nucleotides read TGCAGCGTTGGGGCAGAGGGTAGGAGCTACACCTTC.

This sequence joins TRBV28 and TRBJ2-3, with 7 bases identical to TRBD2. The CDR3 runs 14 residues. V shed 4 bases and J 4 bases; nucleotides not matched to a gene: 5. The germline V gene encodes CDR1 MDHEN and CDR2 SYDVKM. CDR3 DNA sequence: TGTGCCAGCAGTTCAACCGGGAGGCCAGATACGCAGTATTTT. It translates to CASSSTGRPDTQYF. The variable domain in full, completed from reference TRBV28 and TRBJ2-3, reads DVKVTQSSRYLVKRTGEKVFLECVQDMDHENMFWYRQDPGLGLRLIYFSYDVKMKEKGDIPEGYSVSREKKERFSLILESASTNQTSMYLCASSSTGRPDTQYFGPGTRLTVL.

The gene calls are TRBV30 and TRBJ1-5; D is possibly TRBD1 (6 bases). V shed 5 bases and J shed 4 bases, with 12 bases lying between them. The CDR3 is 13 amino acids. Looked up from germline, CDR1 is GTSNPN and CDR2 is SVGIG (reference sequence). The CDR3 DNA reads TGTGCCTGGGCGACAGGTTGGAATCAGCCCCAGCATTTT. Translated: CAWATGWNQPQHF.